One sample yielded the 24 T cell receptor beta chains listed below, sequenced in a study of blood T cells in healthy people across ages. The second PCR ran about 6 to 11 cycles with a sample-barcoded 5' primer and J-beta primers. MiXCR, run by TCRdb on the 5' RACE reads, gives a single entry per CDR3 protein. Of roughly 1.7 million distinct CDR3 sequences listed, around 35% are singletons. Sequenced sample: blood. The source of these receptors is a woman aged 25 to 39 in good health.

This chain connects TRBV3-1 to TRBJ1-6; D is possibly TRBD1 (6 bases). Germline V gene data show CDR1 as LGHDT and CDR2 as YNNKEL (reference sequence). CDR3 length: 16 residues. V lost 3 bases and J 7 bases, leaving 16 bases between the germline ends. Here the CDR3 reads CASSHSIDRLNSPLHF. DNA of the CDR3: TGTGCCAGCAGCCATTCTATAGACAGGTTGAATTCACCCCTCCACTTT.

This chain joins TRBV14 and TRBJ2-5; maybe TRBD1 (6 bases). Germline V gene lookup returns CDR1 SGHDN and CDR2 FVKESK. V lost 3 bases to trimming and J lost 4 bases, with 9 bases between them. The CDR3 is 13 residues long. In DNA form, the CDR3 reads TGTGCCAGCAGCCAGTCGACAGGAGAGACCCAGTACTTC. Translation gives CASSQSTGETQYF.

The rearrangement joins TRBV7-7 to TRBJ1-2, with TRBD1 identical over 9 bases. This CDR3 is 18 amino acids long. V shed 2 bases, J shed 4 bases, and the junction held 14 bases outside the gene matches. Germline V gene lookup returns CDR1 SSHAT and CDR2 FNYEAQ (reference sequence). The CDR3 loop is CASSLYRGRRTTGYGYTF. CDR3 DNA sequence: TGTGCCAGCAGCTTATACAGGGGGCGAAGAACCACGGGCTATGGCTACACCTTC.

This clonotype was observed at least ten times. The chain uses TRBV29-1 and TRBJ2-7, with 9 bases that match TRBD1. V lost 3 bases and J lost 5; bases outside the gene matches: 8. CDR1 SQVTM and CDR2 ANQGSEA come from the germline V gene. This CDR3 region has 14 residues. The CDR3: CSVERGQGGHEQYF. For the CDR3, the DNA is TGCAGCGTTGAGAGGGGACAGGGTGGTCACGAGCAGTACTTC.

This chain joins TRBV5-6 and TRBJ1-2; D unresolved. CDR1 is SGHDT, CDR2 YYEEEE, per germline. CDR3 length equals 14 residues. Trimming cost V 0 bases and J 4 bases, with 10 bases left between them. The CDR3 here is CASSLGTAGYGYTF. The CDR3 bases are TGTGCCAGCAGCTTGGGAACGGCAGGCTATGGCTACACCTTC.

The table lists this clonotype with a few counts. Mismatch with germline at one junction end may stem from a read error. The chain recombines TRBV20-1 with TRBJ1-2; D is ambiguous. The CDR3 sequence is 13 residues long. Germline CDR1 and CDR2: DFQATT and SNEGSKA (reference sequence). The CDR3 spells CTSRAPGGYGYTF. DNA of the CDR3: TGTACCTCCCGGGCCCCAGGTGGCTACGGCTACACCTTC.

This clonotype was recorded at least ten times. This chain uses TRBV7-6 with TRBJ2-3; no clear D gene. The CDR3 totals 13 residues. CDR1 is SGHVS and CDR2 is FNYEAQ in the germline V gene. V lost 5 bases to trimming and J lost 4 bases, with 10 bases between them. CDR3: CASSPPTPDTQYF. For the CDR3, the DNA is TGTGCCAGCAGCCCACCGACCCCAGATACGCAGTATTTT. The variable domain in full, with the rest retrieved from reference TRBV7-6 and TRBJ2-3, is GAGVSQSPRYKVTKRGQDVALRCDPISGHVSLYWYRQALGQGPEFLTYFNYEAQQDKSGLPNDRFSAERPEGSISTLTIQRTEQRDSAMYRCASSPPTPDTQYFGPGTRLTVL.

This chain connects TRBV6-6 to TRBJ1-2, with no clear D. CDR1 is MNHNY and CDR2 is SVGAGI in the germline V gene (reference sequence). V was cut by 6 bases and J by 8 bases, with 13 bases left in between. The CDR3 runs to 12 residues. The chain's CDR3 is CASRSGGRGYTF. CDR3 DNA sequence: TGTGCCAGCAGATCCGGTGGGAGGGGCTACACCTTC.

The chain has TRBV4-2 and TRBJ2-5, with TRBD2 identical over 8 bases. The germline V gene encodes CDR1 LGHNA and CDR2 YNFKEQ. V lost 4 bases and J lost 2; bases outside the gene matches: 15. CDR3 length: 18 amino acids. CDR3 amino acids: CASSPGEAGGSLQETQYF. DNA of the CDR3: TGTGCCAGCAGCCCGGGTGAGGCGGGGGGATCTTTACAAGAGACCCAGTACTTC.

CDR3 amino acids: CASSAQMAGYNEQFF. The CDR3 DNA sequence: TGTGCCAGCAGCGCGCAGATGGCGGGATACAATGAGCAGTTCTTC. The chain couples TRBV7-2 to TRBJ2-1, with D perhaps TRBD2 (6 bases). The CDR3 is 15 amino acids. V was pared by 5 bases and J by 4 bases, with 15 bases between. The germline V gene encodes CDR1 SGHTA and CDR2 FQGNSA.

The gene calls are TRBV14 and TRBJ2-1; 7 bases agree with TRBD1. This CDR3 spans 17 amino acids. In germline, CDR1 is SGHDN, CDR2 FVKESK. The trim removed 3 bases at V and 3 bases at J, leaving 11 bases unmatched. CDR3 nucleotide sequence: TGTGCCAGCAGCCAGGTAAAAACAGGGGAGATCTACAATGAGCAGTTCTTC. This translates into CASSQVKTGEIYNEQFF.

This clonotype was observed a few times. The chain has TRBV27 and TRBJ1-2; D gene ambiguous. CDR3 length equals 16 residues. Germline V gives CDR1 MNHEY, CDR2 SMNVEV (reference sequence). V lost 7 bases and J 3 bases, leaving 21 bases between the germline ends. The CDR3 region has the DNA TGTGCCAGCAAGTCTCAACCGACAACTTACGACTATGGCTACACCTTC. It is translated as CASKSQPTTYDYGYTF.

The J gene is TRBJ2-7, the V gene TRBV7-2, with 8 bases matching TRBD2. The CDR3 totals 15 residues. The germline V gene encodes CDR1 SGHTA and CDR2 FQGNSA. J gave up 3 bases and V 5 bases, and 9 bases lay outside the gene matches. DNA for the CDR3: TGTGCCAGCAGCCCCAGGACTAGCCGTGACTACGAGCAGTACTTC. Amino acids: CASSPRTSRDYEQYF.

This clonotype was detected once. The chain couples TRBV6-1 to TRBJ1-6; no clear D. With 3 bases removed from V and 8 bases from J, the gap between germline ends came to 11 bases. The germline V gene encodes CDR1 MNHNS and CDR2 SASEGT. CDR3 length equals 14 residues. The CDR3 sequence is CASSDRTDYSPLHF. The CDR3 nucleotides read TGTGCCAGCAGTGACAGGACGGATTATTCACCCCTCCACTTT.

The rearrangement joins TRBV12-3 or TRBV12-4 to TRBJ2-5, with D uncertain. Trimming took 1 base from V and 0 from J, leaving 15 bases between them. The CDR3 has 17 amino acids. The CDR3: CASSLGVSGGNQETQYF. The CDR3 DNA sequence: TGTGCCAGCAGTTTAGGGGTATCGGGCGGTAACCAAGAGACCCAGTACTTC.

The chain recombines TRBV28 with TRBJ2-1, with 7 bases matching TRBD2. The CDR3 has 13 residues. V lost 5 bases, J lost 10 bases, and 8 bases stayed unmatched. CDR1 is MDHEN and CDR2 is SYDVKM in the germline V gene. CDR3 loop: CASSLREPREQFF. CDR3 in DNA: TGTGCCAGCAGTCTGCGGGAGCCGAGGGAGCAGTTCTTC.

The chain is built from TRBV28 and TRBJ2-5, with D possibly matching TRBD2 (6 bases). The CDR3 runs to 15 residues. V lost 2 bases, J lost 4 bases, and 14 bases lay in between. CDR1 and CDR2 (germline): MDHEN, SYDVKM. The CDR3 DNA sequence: TGTGCCAGCAGTTTACCCGGGTCGGAGGGAGAGACCCAGTACTTC. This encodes CASSLPGSEGETQYF.

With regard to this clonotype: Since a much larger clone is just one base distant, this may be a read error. The CDR3 reads CASTQISSGGRNGQFF. The CDR3 nucleotides read TGTGCCAGCACCCAAATATCTAGCGGGGGTCGGAATGGGCAGTTCTTC. The chain carries TRBV7-2 and TRBJ2-1; 10 bases are a match to TRBD2. This CDR3 comprises 16 residues. Germline CDR1 and CDR2: SGHTA and FQGNSA.

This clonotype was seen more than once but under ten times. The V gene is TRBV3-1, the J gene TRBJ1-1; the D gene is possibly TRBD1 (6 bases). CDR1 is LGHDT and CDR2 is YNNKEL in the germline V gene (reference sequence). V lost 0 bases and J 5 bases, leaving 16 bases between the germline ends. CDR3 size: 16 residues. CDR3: CASSQESGRGGTEAFF. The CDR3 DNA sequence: TGTGCCAGCAGCCAAGAATCCGGCAGGGGAGGAACTGAAGCTTTCTTT.

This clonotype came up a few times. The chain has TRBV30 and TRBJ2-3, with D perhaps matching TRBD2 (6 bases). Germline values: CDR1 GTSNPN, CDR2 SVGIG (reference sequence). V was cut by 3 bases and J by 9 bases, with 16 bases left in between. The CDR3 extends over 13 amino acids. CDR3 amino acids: CAWSGTGRETQYF. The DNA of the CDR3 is TGTGCCTGGAGCGGGACTGGTCGGGAGACGCAGTATTTT.

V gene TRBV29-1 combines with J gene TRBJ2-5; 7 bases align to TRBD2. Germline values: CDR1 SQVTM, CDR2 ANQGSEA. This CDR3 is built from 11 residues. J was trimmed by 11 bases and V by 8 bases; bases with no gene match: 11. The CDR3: CSFRGVNEQYF. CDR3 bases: TGCAGCTTTCGGGGGGTCAATGAGCAGTACTTC.

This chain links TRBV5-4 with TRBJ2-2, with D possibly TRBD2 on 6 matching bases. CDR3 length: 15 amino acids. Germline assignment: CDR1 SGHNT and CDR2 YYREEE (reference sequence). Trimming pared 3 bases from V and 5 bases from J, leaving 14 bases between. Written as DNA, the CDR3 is TGTGCCAGCAGCTCGGGCGGCGGGATGACCGGGGAGCTGTTTTTT. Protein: CASSSGGGMTGELFF.

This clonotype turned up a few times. As DNA, the CDR3 is TGTGCCAGCAGCCTCATAGGGGCTAGCAACGATGAGCAGTTCTTC. This translates into CASSLIGASNDEQFF. The rearrangement joins TRBV7-6 to TRBJ2-1, with D tentatively TRBD1 or TRBD2 (5 bases each). Trimming left V 5 bases short and J 8 bases short, with 19 bases between. The CDR3 has 15 residues. Germline lookup yields CDR1 SGHVS and CDR2 FNYEAQ.

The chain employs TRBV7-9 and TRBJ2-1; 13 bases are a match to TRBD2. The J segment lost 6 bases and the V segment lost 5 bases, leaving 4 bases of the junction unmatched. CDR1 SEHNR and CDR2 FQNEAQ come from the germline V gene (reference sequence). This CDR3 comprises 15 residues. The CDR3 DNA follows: TGTGCCAGCAGCATGGGACTAGCGGGGAGCAATGAGCAGTTCTTC. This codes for CASSMGLAGSNEQFF.